This TCR beta chain derives from a study of T cell responses to AZD1222 COVID-19 vaccine. About the study: Investigators merged groups given second doses at roughly 4 or roughly 12 weeks. Study observations and caveats: Compared with day 0, the breadth and depth of the Spike-specific TCR repertoire rose significantly after two doses of AZD1222. Repertoire samples came only from after the peak T cell response.

As concerns this clone: Its antigen is currently unknown.

Profiled with immunoSEQ multiplex PCR; TCRdb holds only in-frame clones, not every one. The sample holds about 170,000 clones; more than 80% are singletons and the top ten take about 6.9%. The sequence was obtained from an adult in good health. The specimen comprised peripheral blood, sampled on day 0 of AZD1222 vaccination.

CDR3 sequence reads: CASNIAGGSYNEQFF. CDR3 DNA: TGTGCCAGCAACATAGCGGGCGGTTCCTACAATGAGCAGTTCTTC. The V gene is TRBV3-1 (or the pseudogene TRBV3-2), the J gene TRBJ2-1; the match to TRBD2 covers 7 bases. Germline V gives CDR1 LGHDT, CDR2 YNNKEL (reference sequence). This CDR3 is 15 amino acids long. V was pared by 7 bases and J by 1 base, with 7 bases of the junction left unmatched.